The rows below give T cell receptor beta chains drawn from one sample of a study of blood T cell repertoires in COVID-19. Measured with immunoSEQ multiplex PCR; TCRdb has only the in-frame clones, and not every one. The profile shows 75,000 to 90,000 clones, approximately 80% of them singletons. The sample comprised peripheral blood. The receptors here all came from a woman in her 70s with acute or convalescent COVID-19. The CDR3 runs from the conserved cysteine through the conserved F or W. The D gene is left open where the match is weak. The listing skips clone size in some rows; elsewhere it reads once, few, many or a size class.

J | length | size | V | D | DNA | CDR3
TRBJ1-2 | 15 | NA | TRBV2 | NA | TGTGCCAGCAAGGGGTCGAAGGTGCCATCCTATGGCTACACCTTC | CASKGSKVPSYGYTF
TRBJ1-1 | 16 | NA | TRBV5-1 | NA | TGCGCCAGCAGCTTTAATAACGTTCAGGAGAACACTGAAGCTTTCTTT | CASSFNNVQENTEAFF
TRBJ1-2 | 14 | NA | TRBV10-3 | NA | TGTGCCACCTCCTTCGGCGGGCGGATGTATGGCTACACCTTC | CATSFGGRMYGYTF
TRBJ2-5 | 15 | NA | TRBV5-1 | TRBD2 | TGCGCCAGCAGCTTGAACGGGGGGGCCGGGGGTGCCCAGTACTTC | CASSLNGGAGGAQYF
TRBJ2-7 | 14 | few | TRBV2 | NA | TGTGCCAGCAGCTGGACAGTAAGCTCCTACGAGCAGTACTTC | CASSWTVSSYEQYF
TRBJ2-2 | 15 | NA | TRBV3-1/TRBV3-2 | TRBD2 | TGTGCCAGCAGCCAGGGGACTATTCGAGGCGGGGAGCTGTTTTTT | CASSQGTIRGGELFF
TRBJ2-4 | 15 | NA | TRBV25-1 | NA | TGTGCCAGCAGTGAACTAGGCGGTTACAAAAACATTCAGTACTTC | CASSELGGYKNIQYF
TRBJ2-2 | 14 | NA | TRBV19 | NA | TGTGCTAGTTCCCAGGGGAGGAACACCGGGGAGCTGTTTTTT | CASSQGRNTGELFF
TRBJ2-1 | 13 | few | TRBV5-4 | NA | TGTGCCAGCAGCTTGGCACCCTCAGGAGAGCAGTTCTTC | CASSLAPSGEQFF
TRBJ2-3 | 14 | NA | TRBV28 | TRBD2 | TGTGCCAGCAGGCTAGGACTAGCTACAGATACGCAGTATTTT | CASRLGLATDTQYF
TRBJ1-2 | 15 | NA | TRBV7-9 | NA | TGTGCCAGCAGCTCCAGGGCGTTGGAAGACTATGGCTACACCTTC | CASSSRALEDYGYTF
TRBJ2-1 | 16 | NA | TRBV4-3 | TRBD2 | TGCGCCAGCAGCCAAGATAGCGGGGGGCTGTGGTTTGAGCAGTTCTTC | CASSQDSGGLWFEQFF
TRBJ1-2 | 12 | NA | TRBV7-9 | NA | TGTGCCGGGCTTAGGGGCGCGGATGGCTACACCTTC | CAGLRGADGYTF
TRBJ1-2 | 15 | few | TRBV6-5 | NA | TGTGCCAGCAGCTCTCCCAGGGGTGGAAGCTATGGCTACACCTTC | CASSSPRGGSYGYTF
TRBJ1-1 | 13 | NA | TRBV9 | NA | TGTGCCAGCAGCGTAGTCCCCGGGGGTGAAGCTTTCTTT | CASSVVPGGEAFF
TRBJ1-1 | 13 | NA | TRBV25-1 | NA | TGTGCCAGCAGACCGAACACCAACACTGAAGCTTTCTTT | CASRPNTNTEAFF
TRBJ2-7 | 15 | NA | TRBV6-2/TRBV6-3 | TRBD2 | TGTGCCAGCAGCCCGACTAGCGGGGTCATTTACGAGCAGTACTTC | CASSPTSGVIYEQYF
TRBJ1-1 | 15 | NA | TRBV6-5 | TRBD1 | TGTGCCAGCAGTTTCGCTCTGACAGGGGAAACTGAAGCTTTCTTT | CASSFALTGETEAFF
TRBJ2-3 | 17 | NA | TRBV13 | TRBD1 | TGTGCCAGCAGTCTAAACCCGGGACAGGGGATTTGGGATACGCAGTATTTT | CASSLNPGQGIWDTQYF
TRBJ2-5 | 15 | NA | TRBV9 | TRBD2 | TGTGCCAGCAGCGTAGAGGGAGGGGCGGGAGAGACCCAGTACTTC | CASSVEGGAGETQYF
TRBJ1-2 | 14 | NA | TRBV9 | NA | TGTGCCAGCAGCGTAGCGTCAGGGACTGGTGGCTACACCTTC | CASSVASGTGGYTF
TRBJ1-1 | 17 | NA | TRBV4-2 | TRBD1 | TGTGCCAGCAGCCCTTCGTCGGGACAGGGGATGAACACTGAAGCTTTCTTT | CASSPSSGQGMNTEAFF
TRBJ1-1 | 13 | NA | TRBV7-8 | NA | TGTGCCAGCAGCTTACCTGGGACATCTGAAGCTTTCTTT | CASSLPGTSEAFF
TRBJ1-1 | 18 | NA | TRBV10-3 | TRBD1 | TGTGCCATCAGTGCGGGGACAGGGAAAGGCATCGGGAACACTGAAGCTTTCTTT | CAISAGTGKGIGNTEAFF
TRBJ1-1 | 13 | once | TRBV6-5 | TRBD1 | TGTGCCAGCAGTCCAGGGGGGTACACTGAAGCTTTCTTT | CASSPGGYTEAFF
TRBJ2-7 | 12 | NA | TRBV18 | NA | TGTGCCAGCTCATCCTCAGGCCACGAGCAGTACTTC | CASSSSGHEQYF
TRBJ2-7 | 14 | NA | TRBV7-2 | TRBD1 | TGTGCCAGCACATTTGGGACAGGGCCCTACGAGCAGTACTTC | CASTFGTGPYEQYF
TRBJ1-3 | 16 | NA | TRBV7-8 | NA | TGTGCCAGCAGCCCCATAGCGGGGAACTCTGGAAACACCATATATTTT | CASSPIAGNSGNTIYF
TRBJ1-2 | 15 | NA | TRBV14 | NA | TGTGCCAGCAGCCAGGGACTAAATCCTAACTATGGCTACACCTTC | CASSQGLNPNYGYTF
TRBJ1-4 | 17 | NA | TRBV2 | NA | TGTGCCAGCAGTGAGGGTGGGAGGCCTCGGGCTAATGAAAAACTGTTTTTT | CASSEGGRPRANEKLFF
TRBJ2-1 | 16 | NA | TRBV7-2 | NA | TGTGCCAGCAGCTTAGGGTCTAGCCGAGGGTACAATGAGCAGTTCTTC | CASSLGSSRGYNEQFF
TRBJ2-5 | 16 | NA | TRBV11-3 | TRBD2 | TGTGCCAGCAGCTTCTTAGCGGGGGCCCTCCAAGAGACCCAGTACTTC | CASSFLAGALQETQYF
TRBJ1-5 | 15 | NA | TRBV5-8 | TRBD1 | TGTGCCAGCAGCCGTGGGACAGGGAGCAATCAGCCCCAGCATTTT | CASSRGTGSNQPQHF
TRBJ1-2 | 12 | few | TRBV7-9 | NA | TGTGCCAGCAGCTTTGGACTGCGGGGCTACACCTTC | CASSFGLRGYTF
TRBJ1-5 | 15 | NA | TRBV11-2 | TRBD1 | TGTGCCAGCAGCTATGACAGGGGAGGCAATCAGCCCCAGCATTTT | CASSYDRGGNQPQHF
TRBJ2-2 | 13 | NA | TRBV6-5 | NA | TGTGCCAGCAGCCTGACAGGCAGCCGGGAGCTGTTTTTT | CASSLTGSRELFF
TRBJ1-1 | 15 | NA | TRBV10-3 | TRBD1 | TGTGCCATCAGTGACCGGACAGGGATGAACACTGAAGCTTTCTTT | CAISDRTGMNTEAFF
TRBJ1-1 | 15 | NA | TRBV9 | TRBD1 | TGTGCCAGCAGCGGAAAGACAGGGTCGGACACTGAAGCTTTCTTT | CASSGKTGSDTEAFF
TRBJ2-3 | 14 | few | TRBV9 | NA | TGTGCCAGCAGCGTAGGAGGCTCAGCAGATACGCAGTATTTT | CASSVGGSADTQYF
TRBJ1-2 | 12 | NA | TRBV5-4 | NA | TGTGCCAGCAGCTTGGAGAGCTATGGCTACACCTTC | CASSLESYGYTF
TRBJ1-5 | 16 | NA | TRBV7-2 | TRBD1 | TGTGCCAGCAGCTGGGACAGCCGAAGGAGCAATCAGCCCCAGCATTTT | CASSWDSRRSNQPQHF
TRBJ2-1 | 14 | few | TRBV29-1 | NA | TGCAGCGTTGTGGTTGGGAGCTCCTACAATGAGCAGTTCTTC | CSVVVGSSYNEQFF
TRBJ2-5 | 13 | NA | TRBV4-1 | NA | TGCGCCAGCAGCCAAGTTCCTAGAGAGACCCAGTACTTC | CASSQVPRETQYF
TRBJ2-7 | 12 | NA | TRBV2 | NA | TGTGCCAGCATTACACAGGGCTACGAGCAGTACTTC | CASITQGYEQYF
TRBJ1-4 | 14 | NA | TRBV27 | NA | TGTGCCAGCAGTTTGGCGGGGTCTAATGAAAAACTGTTTTTT | CASSLAGSNEKLFF
TRBJ2-7 | 17 | once | TRBV3-1/TRBV3-2 | NA | TGTGCCAGCAGCCAAGGGCTCACACTATTGGTCCCCTACGAGCAGTACTTC | CASSQGLTLLVPYEQYF
TRBJ2-1 | 12 | few | TRBV24-1 | NA | TGTGCCACCAGTGTCGGTATAAATGAGCAGTTCTTC | CATSVGINEQFF
TRBJ2-2 | 16 | NA | TRBV4-1 | TRBD1 | TGCGCCAGCAGCCTCCGGGACAGGGGTAACACCGGGGAGCTGTTTTTT | CASSLRDRGNTGELFF
TRBJ2-1 | 11 | NA | TRBV27 | NA | TGTGCCAGCCACATGTACAATGAGCAGTTCTTC | CASHMYNEQFF
TRBJ1-2 | 15 | NA | TRBV7-8 | NA | TGTGCCAGCAGCCCAGGGGCAGTCGGTATCTATGGCTACACCTTC | CASSPGAVGIYGYTF
TRBJ2-2 | 13 | NA | TRBV2 | NA | TGTGCCAGCAGTGCTGGTACGGGCGGGGAGCTGTTTTTT | CASSAGTGGELFF
TRBJ1-2 | 12 | NA | TRBV9 | NA | TGTGCCAGCAGCCCCTCGAACTATGGCTACACCTTC | CASSPSNYGYTF
TRBJ1-2 | 12 | few | TRBV6-5 | TRBD1 | TGTGCCAGCAGCCCCGGACAGGGGCGAGCCACCTTC | CASSPGQGRATF
TRBJ2-1 | 16 | NA | TRBV7-6 | TRBD2 | TGTGCCAGCAGAGTTGTAGCGGGGGGGCCCCACAATGAGCAGTTCTTC | CASRVVAGGPHNEQFF
TRBJ2-7 | 15 | NA | TRBV4-1 | NA | TGCGCCAGCAGCCCCCGTTGGGAGGCGATCTACGAGCAGTACTTC | CASSPRWEAIYEQYF